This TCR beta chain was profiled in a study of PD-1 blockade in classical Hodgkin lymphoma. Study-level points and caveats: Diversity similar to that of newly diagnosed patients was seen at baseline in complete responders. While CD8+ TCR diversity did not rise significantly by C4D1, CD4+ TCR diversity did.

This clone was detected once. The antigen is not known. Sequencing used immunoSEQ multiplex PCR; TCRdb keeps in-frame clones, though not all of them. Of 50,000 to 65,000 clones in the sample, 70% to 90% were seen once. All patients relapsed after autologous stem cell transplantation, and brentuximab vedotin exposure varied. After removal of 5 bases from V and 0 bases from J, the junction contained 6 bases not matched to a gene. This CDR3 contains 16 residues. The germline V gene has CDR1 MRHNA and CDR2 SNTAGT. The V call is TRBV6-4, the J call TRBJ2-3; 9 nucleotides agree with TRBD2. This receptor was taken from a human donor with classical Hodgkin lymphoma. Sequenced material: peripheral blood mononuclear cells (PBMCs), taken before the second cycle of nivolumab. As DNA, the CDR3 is TGTGCCAGCAGTCTATCGCGGGGGGGTAGCACAGATACGCAGTATTTT. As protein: CASSLSRGGSTDTQYF.